The 18 T cell receptor beta chains below were found in one sample sequenced in a study of shared clonotypes between healthy human individuals. Sequencing was performed with immunoSEQ multiplex PCR; in TCRdb, only in-frame clones are kept and a portion is missing. Seen here are approximately 2,000,000 clones, roughly 93% observed once, and the top ten hold approximately 1.7%. Naive CD8 cells, CD45RO-negative and positively selected for CCR7, excluded terminally differentiated effector memory CD45RA+ cells. Sequencing input: naive CD8+ T cells from PBMCs. The origin of the receptors is a man between 18 and 35 years old in good health. Some clones in this sample may be carry-over from other donors' samples.

In this sample, this clone turned up once. This rearrangement joins TRBV4-1 to TRBJ2-5; D is perhaps TRBD2 (6 bases). Deletions cut 4 bases from V and 3 bases from J, with 18 bases between. Germline V gene data show CDR1 as MGHRA and CDR2 as YSYEKL. CDR3 size: 16 residues. The CDR3 here is CASSPIRRGGEETQYF. In DNA form, the CDR3 reads TGCGCCAGCAGCCCCATTCGGCGGGGTGGGGAAGAGACCCAGTACTTC.

In this sample, this clone turned up once. This chain joins TRBV19 and TRBJ1-1; the match to TRBD1 covers 7 bases. The germline V gene encodes CDR1 LNHDA and CDR2 SQIVND (reference sequence). The CDR3 contains 15 residues. Trimming removed 4 bases from V and 0 bases from J; junction bases left unmatched: 5. The CDR3 spells CASSSRDSMNTEAFF. The CDR3 nucleotides are TGTGCCAGTAGTAGCCGGGACAGCATGAACACTGAAGCTTTCTTT.

The rearrangement joins TRBV29-1 to TRBJ2-1; D is possibly TRBD2 (7 bases). This CDR3 comprises 15 residues. V was clipped by 4 bases and J by 5 bases, with 18 bases between them. Per the germline V gene, CDR1 is SQVTM and CDR2 is ANQGSEA. The CDR3 reads CSVGLWRGLNNEQFF. CDR3 coding DNA: TGCAGCGTTGGCCTGTGGCGGGGGCTTAACAATGAGCAGTTCTTC.

The rearrangement links TRBV10-3 to TRBJ2-6; TRBD1 matches 10 bases. The germline V gene has CDR1 ENHRY and CDR2 SYGVKD. Unmatched junction bases numbered 5, after V lost 2 bases and J lost 4 bases. The CDR3 spans 17 residues. CDR3 in amino acids: CAISEGQGVTGANVLTF. CDR3 DNA: TGTGCCATCAGTGAGGGACAGGGGGTTACAGGGGCCAACGTCCTGACTTTC.

The V and J genes are TRBV11-2 and TRBJ2-5, with a tentative D call TRBD1 (6 bases). The CDR3 extends over 14 amino acids. The V gene's germline CDR1 is SGHAT and CDR2 FQNNGV. The V and J ends lost 3 bases and 11 bases respectively, with 19 bases between them. CDR3 loop: CASSFRTAQGEQYF. DNA of the CDR3: TGTGCCAGCAGCTTCCGGACAGCTCAAGGTGAGCAGTACTTC.

V is TRBV25-1 and J is TRBJ1-1; no firm D call. The V and J ends lost 4 bases and 6 bases respectively, with 6 bases between them. Germline CDR1 reads MGHDK; CDR2 reads SYGVNS. The CDR3 runs 11 residues. CDR3 region: CASSGGAEAFF. The CDR3 bases are TGTGCCAGCAGTGGTGGAGCTGAAGCTTTCTTT.

CDR3 protein: CASSVTTGQGDPRGYTF. As DNA, the CDR3 is TGTGCCAGCAGCGTAACTACGGGACAGGGGGATCCGAGGGGCTACACCTTC. V and J are TRBV9 and TRBJ1-2; 11 bases match TRBD1. The germline CDR1 and CDR2 sequences are SGDLS and YYNGEE. CDR3 length: 17 amino acids. Trimming took 1 base from V and 8 from J; bases not matched to a gene: 13.

The CDR3 DNA is TGTGCCAGCAGCGTAGGGCGGGAGGCCAACACAGATACGCAGTATTTT. Translation gives CASSVGREANTDTQYF. This rearrangement joins TRBV9 to TRBJ2-3; TRBD2 aligns across 8 bases. Germline V CDR1 and CDR2: SGDLS, YYNGEE. With 0 bases clipped from V and 2 bases from J, the junction kept 5 bases outside the gene matches. The CDR3 covers 16 residues. Looking up the rest from reference TRBV9 and TRBJ2-3 gives the full variable domain: DSGVTQTPKHLITATGQRVTLRCSPRSGDLSVYWYQQSLDQGLQFLIQYYNGEERAKGNILERFSAQQFPDLHSELNLSSLELGDSALYFCASSVGREANTDTQYFGPGTRLTVL.

V usage is TRBV7-9 and J usage is TRBJ2-2; tentatively, D is TRBD2 (5 bases). Germline V gene lookup returns CDR1 SEHNR and CDR2 FQNEAQ (reference sequence). V was trimmed by 3 bases and J by 0 bases, leaving 11 bases between them. The CDR3 extends over 16 amino acids. The CDR3 here is CASSLSPGSNTGELFF. As DNA, the CDR3 is TGTGCCAGCAGCTTGAGCCCGGGATCGAACACCGGGGAGCTGTTTTTT.

The chain joins TRBV6-4 to TRBJ2-1; D remains unclear. V was pared by 3 bases and J by 12 bases, with 0 bases between. The CDR3 is made up of 8 amino acids. Germline CDR1 and CDR2: MRHNA and SNTAGT. CDR3 nucleotides: TGTGCCAGCAGTGAGCAGTTCTTC. This encodes CASSEQFF.

The chain carries TRBV2 and TRBJ2-2, with D uncertain. The V end was cut by 2 bases, the J end by 3 bases, with 16 bases between. This CDR3 has 17 residues. The germline CDR1 and CDR2 sequences are SNHLY and FYNNEI. The CDR3 protein is CASSEPPEIVDTGELFF. The CDR3, as DNA: TGTGCCAGCAGTGAACCCCCCGAGATAGTTGACACCGGGGAGCTGTTTTTT. Filled out from reference TRBV2 and TRBJ2-2, the complete variable domain reads EPEVTQTPSHQVTQMGQEVILRCVPISNHLYFYWYRQILGQKVEFLVSFYNNEISEKSEIFDDQFSVERPDGSNFTLKIRSTKLEDSAMYFCASSEPPEIVDTGELFFGEGSRLTVL.

The V gene is TRBV5-6, the J gene TRBJ2-3, with 8 bases matching TRBD2. Germline V gives CDR1 SGHDT, CDR2 YYEEEE. The V segment lost 3 bases and the J segment 4 bases; nucleotides outside the gene matches: 7. This CDR3 spans 15 amino acids. The CDR3 spells CASSSSGRNPDTQYF. CDR3 coding DNA: TGTGCCAGCAGCTCGAGCGGGAGAAACCCAGATACGCAGTATTTT.

The chain combines TRBV15 with TRBJ2-7, with 7 bases matching TRBD2. The CDR3 extends over 14 amino acids. V trimming: 8 bases; J trimming: 4 bases; junction bases outside the gene matches: 11. The germline gives CDR1 LNHNV, CDR2 YYDKDF (reference sequence). DNA of the CDR3: TGTGCCACCTCATCGAGGGGAGGGCCGTACGAGCAGTACTTC. It is translated as CATSSRGGPYEQYF.

Comments on this clone: A far more abundant clone sits one base away, making this likely a read error. The V call is TRBV6-5, the J call TRBJ2-7; 13 bases map to TRBD2. This CDR3 spans 13 amino acids. The germline gives CDR1 MNHEY, CDR2 SVGAGI. V lost 10 bases and J lost 6; bases outside the gene matches: 6. CDR3 amino acids: CATTSGRTCEQYF. CDR3 DNA sequence: TGTGCCACGACTAGCGGGAGGACCTGCGAGCAGTACTTC.

This clone was seen more than once but under ten times. Within the sample, other DNA sequences also encode this same CDR3. The J gene is TRBJ1-1, the V gene TRBV9; TRBD1 might be the D (5 bases). The CDR3 is made up of 13 amino acids. Deletions cut 0 bases from V and 5 bases from J, with 8 bases between. Germline assignment: CDR1 SGDLS and CDR2 YYNGEE. CDR3 nucleotide sequence: TGTGCCAGCAGCGTAGGTTGGGGGACTGAAGCTTTCTTT. It codes for CASSVGWGTEAFF. The full variable domain, completed using reference TRBV9 and TRBJ1-1, is DSGVTQTPKHLITATGQRVTLRCSPRSGDLSVYWYQQSLDQGLQFLIQYYNGEERAKGNILERFSAQQFPDLHSELNLSSLELGDSALYFCASSVGWGTEAFFGQGTRLTVV.

This rearrangement joins TRBV27 to TRBJ2-1; D call uncertain. Germline V CDR1 and CDR2: MNHEY, SMNVEV (reference sequence). This CDR3 spans 15 amino acids. V lost 4 bases, J lost 7 bases, and 17 bases lay in between. The CDR3, as DNA: TGTGCCAGCAGTTCCTCTCTAAGTCTGTGGAATGAGCAGTTCTTC. Protein: CASSSSLSLWNEQFF.

The V and J genes are TRBV27 and TRBJ2-3; D perhaps matches TRBD1 (5 bases). Trimming took off 2 bases at V and 4 bases at J, with 13 bases between the two ends. Looked up from germline, CDR1 is MNHEY and CDR2 is SMNVEV (reference sequence). The CDR3 runs to 15 residues. CDR3 coding DNA: TGTGCCAGCAGTTTAGATAGGCAGGGTGCAGATACGCAGTATTTT. As protein: CASSLDRQGADTQYF.

This clone has a single count. The chain uses TRBV7-3 and TRBJ1-2; 10 bases align to TRBD1. The V and J ends lost 4 bases and 8 bases, in that order; junction bases with no gene match: 4. CDR1 and CDR2 (germline): SGHTA, FQGTGA. The CDR3 spans 13 residues. The CDR3 region is CASSWGTGEGYTF. DNA of the CDR3: TGTGCCAGCAGCTGGGGGACAGGGGAAGGCTACACCTTC.